These T cell receptor beta chains were read from a single sample in a study of T-cell reconstitution after alpha-beta-depleted transplantation in children. MiXCR was run by TCRdb on the PCR reads, yielding one entry per CDR3 protein. The top ten clones hold about 28% of a sample with approximately 1,000,000 distinct CDR3 sequences, about 29% of them seen once. Sequencing was performed on PBMCs, mostly from graft donor cells, taken 360 days after TCRalphabeta/CD19-depleted stem cell transplant. Receptor source: a boy younger than two who had a stem cell transplant for SCID, so the T cells may come from the graft donor. CDR3s leave out the opening cysteine and the closing phenylalanine or tryptophan. A D gene is named only where the DNA matches it firmly.

TRBJ2-5 | TRBV20-1 | NA | SALKGQETQY
TRBJ2-7 | TRBV7-2 | NA | ASSLLPGRAPYEQY
TRBJ2-7 | TRBV4-2 | TRBD2 | ASSQVGAGVTYEQY
TRBJ1-2 | TRBV20-1 | NA | SARDAIGAYGYT
TRBJ1-2 | TRBV29-1 | TRBD1 | SVDAGQGYGYT
TRBJ2-4 | TRBV20-1 | NA | SAREGPAVNIQY
TRBJ2-7 | TRBV7-2 | NA | ASSLAGGPGNEQY
TRBJ2-1 | TRBV20-1 | TRBD2 | SARFAGGNEQF
TRBJ1-2 | TRBV12-3/TRBV12-4 | TRBD1 | ASSPDRAGYT
TRBJ2-1 | TRBV3-1 | TRBD2 | ASRSQLAGYNEQF
TRBJ1-1 | TRBV29-1 | NA | SVVSSGTEAF
TRBJ1-1 | TRBV5-1 | NA | ASSTPGRTGTEAF
TRBJ2-7 | TRBV7-9 | NA | ASSPDRRYEQY
TRBJ2-7 | TRBV4-2 | NA | ASSQVESGPYEQY
TRBJ2-7 | TRBV12-3/TRBV12-4 | NA | ASSSPRREQY
TRBJ1-6 | TRBV20-1 | TRBD1 | SALSGGSPLH
TRBJ2-7 | TRBV11-2 | TRBD1 | ASSQGQGISYEQY
TRBJ1-5 | TRBV5-1 | NA | ASSLDGAGPQH
TRBJ2-7 | TRBV5-1 | TRBD1 | ASSLSTGGRYEQY
TRBJ2-3 | TRBV20-1 | TRBD2 | SASSGGPSTDTQY
TRBJ2-2 | TRBV6-2/TRBV6-3 | NA | ASLRQANTGELF
TRBJ2-7 | TRBV20-1 | TRBD1 | SASTGTGLYEQY
TRBJ2-5 | TRBV12-3/TRBV12-4 | NA | ASSPTGQNQETQY
TRBJ2-3 | TRBV4-3 | NA | ASSQEGWRATDTQY
TRBJ2-3 | TRBV12-3/TRBV12-4 | TRBD1 | ASSPPRGGSSTDTQY
TRBJ2-7 | TRBV5-1 | NA | ASSLDAGGSYEQY
TRBJ1-1 | TRBV7-9 | TRBD1 | ASSPWTGINTEAF
TRBJ2-7 | TRBV12-3/TRBV12-4 | NA | ASSFFPITGYEQY
TRBJ1-6 | TRBV6-1 | NA | ASSHRPGLNSPLH
TRBJ1-4 | TRBV7-6 | NA | ASSLALDRNLATNEKLF
TRBJ2-7 | TRBV29-1 | TRBD1 | SAKDWGQGATYEQY
TRBJ2-1 | TRBV9 | NA | ASSLRDRAREQF
TRBJ2-1 | TRBV2 | NA | ASSEALGARNEQF
TRBJ1-2 | TRBV5-1 | TRBD1 | ASSPKDRAEGYT
TRBJ2-1 | TRBV7-8 | TRBD1 | ASSLDVRGPNEQF
TRBJ1-5 | TRBV6-1 | NA | ASRTGLNQPQH
TRBJ2-2 | TRBV27 | NA | ASSLKSTGELF
TRBJ2-5 | TRBV20-1 | NA | SARDPHRRETQY
TRBJ1-4 | TRBV21-1 | NA | ASSKGRHLLEKLF
TRBJ2-7 | TRBV12-3/TRBV12-4 | NA | ASSWGPPGYEQY
TRBJ2-5 | TRBV12-3/TRBV12-4 | NA | ASSPGWGAQETQY
TRBJ2-7 | TRBV7-8 | NA | ASSLQSPDYEQY
TRBJ1-1 | TRBV12-3/TRBV12-4 | NA | ASSLLGRLNTEAF
TRBJ1-4 | TRBV28 | NA | ATLTDMYEKLF
TRBJ2-7 | TRBV7-8 | TRBD1 | ASRRTGRHEQY
TRBJ2-3 | TRBV6-1 | NA | ACTRTSTDTQY
TRBJ1-1 | TRBV12-3/TRBV12-4 | NA | ASTPAANTEAF
TRBJ1-2 | TRBV6-1 | NA | ASHALGQGMDGYT
TRBJ2-2 | TRBV12-3/TRBV12-4 | NA | ASSFSQSTGELF
TRBJ2-7 | TRBV12-3/TRBV12-4 | NA | ASSFGLSTGEQY
TRBJ1-5 | TRBV6-1 | NA | ASTPGVYSNQPQH
TRBJ1-1 | TRBV7-2 | NA | ASSFGGPQGTEAF
TRBJ2-7 | TRBV4-2 | TRBD2 | ASSQDLAASGGHSYEQY
TRBJ2-7 | TRBV7-9 | TRBD1 | ASRSGTAASYEQY
TRBJ2-7 | TRBV5-1 | TRBD1 | ASSLPGGVDEQY
TRBJ2-3 | TRBV5-1 | NA | ASSLVPGNTDTQY
TRBJ2-3 | TRBV29-1 | NA | SVESRAGDTQY
TRBJ2-5 | TRBV18 | NA | ASSRGPRETQY
TRBJ2-7 | TRBV7-2 | NA | ASRGVQRGSYEQY